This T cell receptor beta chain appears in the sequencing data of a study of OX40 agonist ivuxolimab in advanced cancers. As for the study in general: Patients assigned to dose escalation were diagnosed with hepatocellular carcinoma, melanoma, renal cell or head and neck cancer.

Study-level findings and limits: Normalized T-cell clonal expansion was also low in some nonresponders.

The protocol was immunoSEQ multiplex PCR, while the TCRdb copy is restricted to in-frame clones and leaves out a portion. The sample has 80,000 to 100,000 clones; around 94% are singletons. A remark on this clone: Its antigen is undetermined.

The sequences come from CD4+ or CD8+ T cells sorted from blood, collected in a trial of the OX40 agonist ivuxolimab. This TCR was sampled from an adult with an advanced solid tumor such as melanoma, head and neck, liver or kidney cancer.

CDR3 in amino acids: CASSAFFPEAFF. The CDR3 region has the DNA TGTGCCAGCTCCGCCTTTTTCCCTGAAGCTTTCTTT. This chain joins TRBV11-2 and TRBJ1-1, with D hard to call. The CDR3 loop spans 12 amino acids. Trimming cost V 8 bases and J 6 bases, with 13 bases left between them. Germline lookup yields CDR1 SGHAT and CDR2 FQNNGV.